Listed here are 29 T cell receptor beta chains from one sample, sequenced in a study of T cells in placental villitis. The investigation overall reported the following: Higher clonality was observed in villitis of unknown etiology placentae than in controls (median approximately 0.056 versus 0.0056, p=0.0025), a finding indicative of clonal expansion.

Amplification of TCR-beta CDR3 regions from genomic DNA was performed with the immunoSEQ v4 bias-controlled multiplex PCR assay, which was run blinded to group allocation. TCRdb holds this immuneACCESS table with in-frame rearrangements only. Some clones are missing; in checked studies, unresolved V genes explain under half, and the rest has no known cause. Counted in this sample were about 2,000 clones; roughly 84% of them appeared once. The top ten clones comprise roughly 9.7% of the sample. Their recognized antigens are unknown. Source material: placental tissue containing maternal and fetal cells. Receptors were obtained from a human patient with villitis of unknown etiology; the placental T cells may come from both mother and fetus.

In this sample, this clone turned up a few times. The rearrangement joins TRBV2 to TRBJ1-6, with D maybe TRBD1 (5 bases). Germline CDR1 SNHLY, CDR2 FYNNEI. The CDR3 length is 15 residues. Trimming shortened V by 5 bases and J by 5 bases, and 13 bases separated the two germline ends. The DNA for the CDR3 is TGTGCCAGCAGTTTTGGGACGGGGAATAATTCACCCCTCCACTTT. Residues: CASSFGTGNNSPLHF.

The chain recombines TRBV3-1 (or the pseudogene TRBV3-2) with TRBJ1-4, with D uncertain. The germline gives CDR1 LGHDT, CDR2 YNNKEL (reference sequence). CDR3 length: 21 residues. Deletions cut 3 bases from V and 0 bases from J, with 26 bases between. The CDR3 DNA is TGTGCCAGCAGCCATGCCCATCCGAGACACCACTTCCGGACAACTAATGAAAAACTGTTTTTT. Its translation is CASSHAHPRHHFRTTNEKLFF.

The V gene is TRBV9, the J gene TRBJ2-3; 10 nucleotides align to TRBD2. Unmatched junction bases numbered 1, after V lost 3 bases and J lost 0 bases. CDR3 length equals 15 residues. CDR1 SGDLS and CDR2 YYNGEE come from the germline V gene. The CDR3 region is CASSDSGRSTDTQYF. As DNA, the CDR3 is TGTGCCAGCAGCGATAGCGGGAGGAGCACAGATACGCAGTATTTT. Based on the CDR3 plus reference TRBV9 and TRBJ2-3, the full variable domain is DSGVTQTPKHLITATGQRVTLRCSPRSGDLSVYWYQQSLDQGLQFLIQYYNGEERAKGNILERFSAQQFPDLHSELNLSSLELGDSALYFCASSDSGRSTDTQYFGPGTRLTVL.

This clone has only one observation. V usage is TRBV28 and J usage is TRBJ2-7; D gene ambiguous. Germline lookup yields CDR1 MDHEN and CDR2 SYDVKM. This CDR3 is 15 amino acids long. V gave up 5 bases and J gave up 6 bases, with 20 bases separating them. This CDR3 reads CASSQLITSSREQYF. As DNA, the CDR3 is TGTGCCAGCAGTCAACTGATCACATCATCTCGCGAGCAGTACTTC. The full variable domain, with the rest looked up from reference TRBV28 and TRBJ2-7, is DVKVTQSSRYLVKRTGEKVFLECVQDMDHENMFWYRQDPGLGLRLIYFSYDVKMKEKGDIPEGYSVSREKKERFSLILESASTNQTSMYLCASSQLITSSREQYFGPGTRLTVT.

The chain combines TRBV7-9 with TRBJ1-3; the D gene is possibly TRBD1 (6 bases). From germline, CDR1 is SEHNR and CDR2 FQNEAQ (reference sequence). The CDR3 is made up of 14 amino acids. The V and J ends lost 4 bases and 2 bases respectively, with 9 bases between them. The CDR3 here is CASSYTGTGNTIYF. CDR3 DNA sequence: TGTGCCAGCAGCTATACAGGGACTGGAAACACCATATATTTT. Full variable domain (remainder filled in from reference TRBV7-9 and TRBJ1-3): DTGVSQNPRHKITKRGQNVTFRCDPISEHNRLYWYRQTLGQGPEFLTYFQNEAQLEKSRLLSDRFSAERPKGSFSTLEIQRTEQGDSAMYLCASSYTGTGNTIYFGEGSWLTVV.

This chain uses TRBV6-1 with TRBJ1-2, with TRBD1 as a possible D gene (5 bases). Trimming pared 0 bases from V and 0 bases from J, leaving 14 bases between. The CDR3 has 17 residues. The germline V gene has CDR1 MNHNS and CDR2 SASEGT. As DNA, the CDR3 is TGTGCCAGCAGTGAAGCGCGGGGGACGATAGCTAACTATGGCTACACCTTC. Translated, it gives CASSEARGTIANYGYTF.

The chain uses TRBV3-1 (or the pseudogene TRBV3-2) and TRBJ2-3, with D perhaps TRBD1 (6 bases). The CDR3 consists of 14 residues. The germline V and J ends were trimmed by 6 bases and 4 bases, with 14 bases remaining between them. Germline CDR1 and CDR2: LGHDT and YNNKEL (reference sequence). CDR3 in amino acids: CASSTTGTADTQYF. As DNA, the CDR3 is TGTGCCAGCAGTACGACAGGAACTGCAGATACGCAGTATTTT.

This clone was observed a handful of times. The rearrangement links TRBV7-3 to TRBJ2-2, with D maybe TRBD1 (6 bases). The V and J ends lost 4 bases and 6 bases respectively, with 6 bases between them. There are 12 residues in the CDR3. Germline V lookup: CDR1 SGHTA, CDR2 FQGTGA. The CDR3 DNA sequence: TGTGCCAGCAGCTCAGGGGCCGGGGAGCTGTTTTTT. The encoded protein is CASSSGAGELFF.

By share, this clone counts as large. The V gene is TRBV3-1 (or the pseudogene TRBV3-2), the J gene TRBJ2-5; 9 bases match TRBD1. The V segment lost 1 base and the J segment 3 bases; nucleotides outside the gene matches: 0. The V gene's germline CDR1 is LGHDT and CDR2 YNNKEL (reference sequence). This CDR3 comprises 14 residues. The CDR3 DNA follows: TGTGCCAGCAGCCAAGGACAGGGGGAAGAGACCCAGTACTTC. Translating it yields CASSQGQGEETQYF.

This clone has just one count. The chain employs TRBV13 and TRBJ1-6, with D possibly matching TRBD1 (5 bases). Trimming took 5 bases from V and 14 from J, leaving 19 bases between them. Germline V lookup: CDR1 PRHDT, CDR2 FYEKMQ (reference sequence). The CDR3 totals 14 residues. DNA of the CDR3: TGTGCCAGCAGCCGGGGACGGCCTTTAGGGGCCCTCCACTTT. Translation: CASSRGRPLGALHF.

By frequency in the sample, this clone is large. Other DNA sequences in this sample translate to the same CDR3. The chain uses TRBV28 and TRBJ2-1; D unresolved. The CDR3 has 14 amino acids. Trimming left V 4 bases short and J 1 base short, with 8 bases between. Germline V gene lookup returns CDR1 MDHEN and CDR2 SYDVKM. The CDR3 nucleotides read TGTGCCAGCAGTTCCCACGATTCCTACAATGAGCAGTTCTTC. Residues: CASSSHDSYNEQFF.

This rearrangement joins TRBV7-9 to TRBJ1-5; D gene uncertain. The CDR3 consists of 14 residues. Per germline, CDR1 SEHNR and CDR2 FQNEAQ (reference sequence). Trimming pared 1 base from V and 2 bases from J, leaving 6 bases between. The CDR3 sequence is CASSLGQGNQPQHF. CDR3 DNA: TGTGCCAGCAGCTTAGGGCAGGGCAATCAGCCCCAGCATTTT.

In DNA, the CDR3 is TGTGCCAGCAGCCAAGGCAATAATCAGCCCCAGCATTTT. Its translation is CASSQGNNQPQHF. The genes are TRBV3-1 (or the pseudogene TRBV3-2) and TRBJ1-5; D is unresolved. V was pared by 1 base and J by 4 bases, with 5 bases between. CDR1 is LGHDT and CDR2 is YNNKEL in the germline V gene (reference sequence). The CDR3 totals 13 residues.

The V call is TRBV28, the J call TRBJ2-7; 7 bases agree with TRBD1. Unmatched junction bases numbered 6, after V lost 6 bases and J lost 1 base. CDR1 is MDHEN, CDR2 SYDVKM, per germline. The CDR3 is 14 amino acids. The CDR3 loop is CASRPGQNSYEQYF. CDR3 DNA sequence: TGTGCCAGCAGGCCGGGACAGAATTCCTACGAGCAGTACTTC.

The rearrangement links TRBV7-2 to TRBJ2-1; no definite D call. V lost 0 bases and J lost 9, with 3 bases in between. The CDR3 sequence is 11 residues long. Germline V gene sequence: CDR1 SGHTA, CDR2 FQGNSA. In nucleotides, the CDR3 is TGTGCCAGCAGCTTAGCGGTTGAGCAGTTCTTC. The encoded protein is CASSLAVEQFF.

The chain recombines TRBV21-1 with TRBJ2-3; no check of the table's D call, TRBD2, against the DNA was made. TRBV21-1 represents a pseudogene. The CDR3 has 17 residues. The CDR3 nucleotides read TGTGCCAGCAGCAGGATACTAGTCGGTCGTATCACAGATACGCAGTATTTT. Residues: CASSRILVGRITDTQYF.

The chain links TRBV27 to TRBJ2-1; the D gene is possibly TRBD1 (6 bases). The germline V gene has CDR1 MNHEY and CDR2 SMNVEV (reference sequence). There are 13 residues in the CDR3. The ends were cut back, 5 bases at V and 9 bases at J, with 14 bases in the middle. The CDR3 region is CASSIHRVSEQFF. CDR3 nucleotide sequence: TGTGCCAGCAGTATCCACAGGGTTAGTGAGCAGTTCTTC.

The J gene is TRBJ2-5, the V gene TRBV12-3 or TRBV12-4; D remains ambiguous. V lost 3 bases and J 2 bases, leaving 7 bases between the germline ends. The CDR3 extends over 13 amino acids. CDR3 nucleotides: TGTGCCAGCAGTTTTATGGGACAAGAGACCCAGTACTTC. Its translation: CASSFMGQETQYF.

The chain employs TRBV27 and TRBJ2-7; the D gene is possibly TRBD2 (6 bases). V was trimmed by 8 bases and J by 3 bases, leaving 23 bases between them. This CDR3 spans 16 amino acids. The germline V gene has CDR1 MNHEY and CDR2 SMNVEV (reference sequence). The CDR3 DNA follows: TGTGCCAGCGGGCGACGTCGGCGGGACCTTCGCTACGAGCAGTACTTC. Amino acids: CASGRRRRDLRYEQYF.

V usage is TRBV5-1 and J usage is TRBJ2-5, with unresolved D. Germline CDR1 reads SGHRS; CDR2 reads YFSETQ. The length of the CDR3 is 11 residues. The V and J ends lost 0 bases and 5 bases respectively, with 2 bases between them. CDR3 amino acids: CASSLAETQYF. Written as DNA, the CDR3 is TGCGCCAGCAGCTTGGCGGAGACCCAGTACTTC.

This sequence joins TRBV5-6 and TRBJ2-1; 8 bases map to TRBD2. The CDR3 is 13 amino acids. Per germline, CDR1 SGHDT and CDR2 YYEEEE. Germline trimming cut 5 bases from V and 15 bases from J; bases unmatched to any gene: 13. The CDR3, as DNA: TGTGCCAGCAGACTACTCGTAAGCGGGAGTTTGTTCTTC. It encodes CASRLLVSGSLFF.

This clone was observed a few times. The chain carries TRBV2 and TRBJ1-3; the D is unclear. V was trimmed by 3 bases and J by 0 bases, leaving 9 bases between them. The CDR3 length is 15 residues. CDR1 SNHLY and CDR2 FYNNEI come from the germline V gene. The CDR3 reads CASSDQGFSGNTIYF. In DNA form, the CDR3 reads TGTGCCAGCAGTGATCAAGGGTTCTCTGGAAACACCATATATTTT.

The CDR3 protein is CASSLTSGPLNEQFF. The CDR3 region has the DNA TGTGCCAGCAGCTTAACTAGCGGGCCCCTCAATGAGCAGTTCTTC. The V call is TRBV7-3, the J call TRBJ2-1; 7 bases match TRBD2. Germline loops: CDR1 SGHTA, CDR2 FQGTGA. J gave up 6 bases and V 0 bases, and 5 bases lay outside the gene matches. The CDR3 spans 15 residues.

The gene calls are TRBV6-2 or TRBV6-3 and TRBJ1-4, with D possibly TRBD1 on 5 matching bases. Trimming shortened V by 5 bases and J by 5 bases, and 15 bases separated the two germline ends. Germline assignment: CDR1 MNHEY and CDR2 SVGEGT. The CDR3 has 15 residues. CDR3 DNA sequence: TGTGCCAGCAGTCCGAGCTTGGGGCAGAATGAAAAACTGTTTTTT. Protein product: CASSPSLGQNEKLFF.

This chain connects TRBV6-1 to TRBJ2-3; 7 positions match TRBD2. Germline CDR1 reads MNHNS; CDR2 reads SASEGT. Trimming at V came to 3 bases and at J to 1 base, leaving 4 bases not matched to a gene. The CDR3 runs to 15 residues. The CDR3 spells CASSEQGGGTDTQYF. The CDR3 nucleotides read TGTGCCAGCAGTGAGCAGGGAGGGGGCACAGATACGCAGTATTTT.

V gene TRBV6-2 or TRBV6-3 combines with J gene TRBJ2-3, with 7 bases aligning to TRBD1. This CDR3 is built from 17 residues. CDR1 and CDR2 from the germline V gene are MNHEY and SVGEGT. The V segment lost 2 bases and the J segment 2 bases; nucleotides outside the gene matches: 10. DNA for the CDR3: TGTGCCAGCAGTTACGGACAGGCAACGAGAACCACAGATACGCAGTATTTT. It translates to CASSYGQATRTTDTQYF.

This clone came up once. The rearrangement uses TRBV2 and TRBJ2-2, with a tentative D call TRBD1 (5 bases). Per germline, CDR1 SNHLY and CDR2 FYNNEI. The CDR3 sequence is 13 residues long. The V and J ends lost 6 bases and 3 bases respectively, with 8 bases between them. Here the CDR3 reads CASRQDYTGELFF. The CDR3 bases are TGTGCCAGCAGACAGGATTACACCGGGGAGCTGTTTTTT.

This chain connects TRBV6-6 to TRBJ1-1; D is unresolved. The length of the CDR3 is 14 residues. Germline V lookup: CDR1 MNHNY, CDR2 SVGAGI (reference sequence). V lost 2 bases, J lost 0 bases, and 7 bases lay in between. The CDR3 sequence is CASSYRVVNTEAFF. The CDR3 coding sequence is TGTGCCAGCAGTTACAGGGTTGTGAACACTGAAGCTTTCTTT.

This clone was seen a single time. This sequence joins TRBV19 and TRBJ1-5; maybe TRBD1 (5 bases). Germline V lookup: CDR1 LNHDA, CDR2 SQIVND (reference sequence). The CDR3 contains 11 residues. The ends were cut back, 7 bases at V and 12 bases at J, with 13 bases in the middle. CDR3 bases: TGTGCCAGTAATACGGGACCGGGCCAGCATTTT. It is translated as CASNTGPGQHF.